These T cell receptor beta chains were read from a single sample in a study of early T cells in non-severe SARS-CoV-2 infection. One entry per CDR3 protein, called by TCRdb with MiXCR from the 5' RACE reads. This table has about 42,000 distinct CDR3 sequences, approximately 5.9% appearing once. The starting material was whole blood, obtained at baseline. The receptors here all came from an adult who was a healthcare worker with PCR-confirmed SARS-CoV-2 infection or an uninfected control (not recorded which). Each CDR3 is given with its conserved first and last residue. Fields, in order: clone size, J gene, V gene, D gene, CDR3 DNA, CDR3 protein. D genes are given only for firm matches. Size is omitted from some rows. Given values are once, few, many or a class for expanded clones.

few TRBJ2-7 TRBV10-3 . TGTGCCATCAGTGGGTCCTACGAGCAGTACTTC CAISGSYEQYF
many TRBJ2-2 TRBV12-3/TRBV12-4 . TGTGCCACCTCGGGGCAGGGGTTCGCCGGGGAGCTGTTTTTT CATSGQGFAGELFF
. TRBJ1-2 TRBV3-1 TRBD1 TGTGCCAGCAGCCCAGTGGGACAGACTGGCTACACCTTC CASSPVGQTGYTF
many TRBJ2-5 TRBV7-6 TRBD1 TGTGCCAGCAGCTTAGGGCTTACAGGGGCAATGGAGACCCAGTACTTC CASSLGLTGAMETQYF
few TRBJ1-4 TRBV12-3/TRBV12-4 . TGTGCCAGCAGCCCCGGGACACGCGGTGAAAAACTGTTTTTT CASSPGTRGEKLFF
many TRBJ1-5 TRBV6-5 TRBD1 TGTGCCAGCAGTAAAACCGGGACAGGGAATCAGCCCCAGCATTTT CASSKTGTGNQPQHF
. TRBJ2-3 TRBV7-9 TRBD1 TGTGCCAGCAGCTTACTCACAGGGGGCACAGATACGCAGTATTTT CASSLLTGGTDTQYF
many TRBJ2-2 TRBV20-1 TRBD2 TGCAGTGCTAGAGATCAGCGGGGGCCCGCGAACACCGGGGAGCTGTTTTTT CSARDQRGPANTGELFF
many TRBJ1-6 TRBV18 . TGTGCCAGCTCACCACTGGGTTCCGAAAAATCACCCCTCCACTTT CASSPLGSEKSPLHF
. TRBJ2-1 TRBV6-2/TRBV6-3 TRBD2 TGTGCCAGCAGCCCTCGAGGGGCTAGCGGGAATGAGCAGTTCTTC CASSPRGASGNEQFF
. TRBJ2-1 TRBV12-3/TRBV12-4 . TGTGCCAGCAGTTTAGTACTTAGCTCCTACAATGAGCAGTTCTTC CASSLVLSSYNEQFF
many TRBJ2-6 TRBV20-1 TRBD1 TGCAGTGCAGAACGGGCCGGGACAGGGCGCTCTGGGGCCAACGTCCTGACTTTC CSAERAGTGRSGANVLTF
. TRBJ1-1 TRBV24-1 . TGTGCCACCAAGGGACCGAACACTGAAGCTTTCTTT CATKGPNTEAFF
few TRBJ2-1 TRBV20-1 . TGCAGTGCTAGTTTTTTGGGTGATCTACTTAGGAATGAGCAGTTCTTC CSASFLGDLLRNEQFF
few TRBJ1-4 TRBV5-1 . TGCGCCAGCAGCGCGACGGACGGCCAGTATGAAAAACTGTTTTTT CASSATDGQYEKLFF
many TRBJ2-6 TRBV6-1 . TGTGCCAGCATGGTAGGGTCCGGGGCCAACGTCCTGACTTTC CASMVGSGANVLTF
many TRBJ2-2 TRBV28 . TGTGCCAGCAGTCCCGGGACTGGGACCGGGGAGCTGTTTTTT CASSPGTGTGELFF
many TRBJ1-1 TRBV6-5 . TGTGCCAGCAGTTACTCACGGAACACTGAAGCTTTCTTT CASSYSRNTEAFF
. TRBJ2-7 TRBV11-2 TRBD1 TGTGCCAGCAGCGCCGACAGGGATTACGAGCAGTACTTC CASSADRDYEQYF
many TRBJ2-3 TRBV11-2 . TGTGCCAGCAGCTCTAGACTTGGACTCCGGACAGATACGCAGTATTTT CASSSRLGLRTDTQYF